These T cell receptor beta chains were read from a single sample in a study of blood T cell repertoires in COVID-19. Sequencing used immunoSEQ multiplex PCR; TCRdb keeps in-frame clones, though not all of them. The sample shows just over 75,000 clones, roughly 84% of them seen only once. What was sequenced was peripheral blood. The receptors here all came from a man aged 50 or older with acute or convalescent COVID-19. The CDR3 runs from the conserved cysteine through the conserved F or W. Each record gives: V gene, J gene, clone size, D gene, CDR3 DNA, CDR3 protein. A D gene is named only where the DNA matches it firmly. Rows may omit the clone size; those that give it use once, few, many or a size class.

V gene: TRBV6-1
J gene: TRBJ2-3
clone size: NA
D gene: NA
CDR3 DNA: TGTGCCAGCAGTGAAGCGGTGGGAGTCATAGGAGATACGCAGTATTTT
CDR3 protein: CASSEAVGVIGDTQYF

V gene: TRBV7-6
J gene: TRBJ1-2
clone size: NA
D gene: TRBD1
CDR3 DNA: TGTGCCAGCAGCCCTAAGAGTCTACAGGGGTATGGCTACACCTTC
CDR3 protein: CASSPKSLQGYGYTF

V gene: TRBV5-1
J gene: TRBJ2-7
clone size: NA
D gene: NA
CDR3 DNA: TGCGCCAGCAGCTTGGTGGAGGGGGCAACGTACGACGAGCAGTACTTC
CDR3 protein: CASSLVEGATYDEQYF

V gene: TRBV21-1
J gene: TRBJ2-7
clone size: NA
D gene: NA
CDR3 DNA: TGTGCCAGCAGCAAACCTCCCCACCGCGGGGCATCCTACGAGCAGTACTTC
CDR3 protein: CASSKPPHRGASYEQYF

V gene: TRBV5-5
J gene: TRBJ1-1
clone size: NA
D gene: NA
CDR3 DNA: TGTGCCAGCAGCTTGGGGTTCGGAGGGACTGAAGCTTTCTTT
CDR3 protein: CASSLGFGGTEAFF

V gene: TRBV6-2/TRBV6-3
J gene: TRBJ2-7
clone size: NA
D gene: TRBD2
CDR3 DNA: TGTGCCAGCAGTTACTCGCGTAGCGGGGCCTACGAGCAGTACTTC
CDR3 protein: CASSYSRSGAYEQYF

V gene: TRBV30
J gene: TRBJ2-7
clone size: NA
D gene: NA
CDR3 DNA: TGTGCCTGGAGTCGCGGGTACGAGCAGTACTTC
CDR3 protein: CAWSRGYEQYF

V gene: TRBV19
J gene: TRBJ2-6
clone size: NA
D gene: TRBD2
CDR3 DNA: TGTGCCAGTATGGTGAGCGGGACGAGCTCTGGGGCCAACGTCCTGACTTTC
CDR3 protein: CASMVSGTSSGANVLTF

V gene: TRBV6-2/TRBV6-3
J gene: TRBJ2-1
clone size: NA
D gene: TRBD1
CDR3 DNA: TGTGCCAGCAGTTACCCTCGACAGGGTGTCAATGAGCAGTTCTTC
CDR3 protein: CASSYPRQGVNEQFF

V gene: TRBV7-9
J gene: TRBJ1-5
clone size: NA
D gene: NA
CDR3 DNA: TGTGCCAGCAGCTCCTCGGGGAGGAGTGGCAATCAGCCCCAGCATTTT
CDR3 protein: CASSSSGRSGNQPQHF

V gene: TRBV7-2
J gene: TRBJ2-7
clone size: NA
D gene: TRBD2
CDR3 DNA: TGTGCCAGCAGCCTGGGGACTAGCGGGATAACCTCCTACGAGCAGTACTTC
CDR3 protein: CASSLGTSGITSYEQYF

V gene: TRBV10-2
J gene: TRBJ2-3
clone size: NA
D gene: NA
CDR3 DNA: TGCGCCAGCAGTGAGACCTGGCTTACGCAGTATTTT
CDR3 protein: CASSETWLTQYF

V gene: TRBV9
J gene: TRBJ1-1
clone size: NA
D gene: TRBD1
CDR3 DNA: TGTGCCAGCAGCCCGCGACAGGGGAGGGACACTGAAGCTTTCTTT
CDR3 protein: CASSPRQGRDTEAFF

V gene: TRBV6-2/TRBV6-3
J gene: TRBJ1-1
clone size: NA
D gene: NA
CDR3 DNA: TGTGCCAGCAGTTACTCCGGGATCGAGGGCGCCTTTAACACTGAAGCTTTCTTT
CDR3 protein: CASSYSGIEGAFNTEAFF

V gene: TRBV9
J gene: TRBJ1-5
clone size: NA
D gene: TRBD1
CDR3 DNA: TGTGCCAGCACCCCCACAGGGGGCGGAGAGCCCCAGCATTTT
CDR3 protein: CASTPTGGGEPQHF

V gene: TRBV5-6
J gene: TRBJ1-1
clone size: NA
D gene: TRBD1
CDR3 DNA: TGTGCCAGCAGCTTTGACAGGGGTGACACTGAAGCTTTCTTT
CDR3 protein: CASSFDRGDTEAFF

V gene: TRBV7-2
J gene: TRBJ1-5
clone size: NA
D gene: TRBD1
CDR3 DNA: TGTGCCAGCAGTAGGACAGGGCGGAATCAGCCCCAGCATTTT
CDR3 protein: CASSRTGRNQPQHF

V gene: TRBV15
J gene: TRBJ2-2
clone size: NA
D gene: TRBD2
CDR3 DNA: TGTGCCAAAAGCACAGGGGGCTGGGGACTAGCGGGGAACACCGGGGAGCTGTTTTTT
CDR3 protein: CAKSTGGWGLAGNTGELFF

V gene: TRBV23-1
J gene: TRBJ1-2
clone size: few
D gene: NA
CDR3 DNA: TGCGCCCTACTGCGGCAGGGGAACCCCAATGGCTACACCTTC
CDR3 protein: CALLRQGNPNGYTF

V gene: TRBV4-2
J gene: TRBJ2-5
clone size: NA
D gene: TRBD2
CDR3 DNA: TGTGCCAGCAGCCAAGGACTAGCGGGGGGGCCGGAGACCCAGTACTTC
CDR3 protein: CASSQGLAGGPETQYF

V gene: TRBV7-2
J gene: TRBJ1-3
clone size: NA
D gene: NA
CDR3 DNA: TGTGCCAGCAGCTCCTCAGGGGAATCTGGAAACACCATATATTTT
CDR3 protein: CASSSSGESGNTIYF

V gene: TRBV5-1
J gene: TRBJ2-2
clone size: NA
D gene: NA
CDR3 DNA: TGCGCCAGCAGCTTGTGGGCAGCAACGAACACCGGGGAGCTGTTTTTT
CDR3 protein: CASSLWAATNTGELFF

V gene: TRBV12-3/TRBV12-4
J gene: TRBJ1-5
clone size: once
D gene: TRBD1
CDR3 DNA: TGTGCCAGCAGCCCACAGGGGAGACAGCCCCAGCATTTT
CDR3 protein: CASSPQGRQPQHF

V gene: TRBV19
J gene: TRBJ2-7
clone size: NA
D gene: NA
CDR3 DNA: TGTGCCAGTAGAGGGGGGGCAGGCCTCTACGAGCAGTACTTC
CDR3 protein: CASRGGAGLYEQYF

V gene: TRBV9
J gene: TRBJ1-4
clone size: NA
D gene: NA
CDR3 DNA: TGTGCCAGCAGCGTAGCCCCCGATGAAAAACTGTTTTTT
CDR3 protein: CASSVAPDEKLFF

V gene: TRBV5-8
J gene: TRBJ1-5
clone size: once
D gene: NA
CDR3 DNA: TGTGCCAGCAGCCCAAACACCCTCCGGGGAGGTGCCCAGCATTTT
CDR3 protein: CASSPNTLRGGAQHF

V gene: TRBV19
J gene: TRBJ2-2
clone size: NA
D gene: NA
CDR3 DNA: TGTGCCAGAGGGGACGGGAGAAGTACCGGGGAGCTGTTTTTT
CDR3 protein: CARGDGRSTGELFF

V gene: TRBV28
J gene: TRBJ1-5
clone size: NA
D gene: NA
CDR3 DNA: TGTGCCAGCAGTTCCCATACACAGGGACCTAGCAATCAGCCCCAGCATTTT
CDR3 protein: CASSSHTQGPSNQPQHF

V gene: TRBV19
J gene: TRBJ1-5
clone size: NA
D gene: TRBD1
CDR3 DNA: TGTGCCAGTAGACAAATCGACAGGGGGCTAAATCAGCCCCAGCATTTT
CDR3 protein: CASRQIDRGLNQPQHF

V gene: TRBV5-6
J gene: TRBJ1-6
clone size: NA
D gene: NA
CDR3 DNA: TGTGCCAGCGGGGGAGGGCCCAGCTCCTATAATTCACCCCTCCACTTT
CDR3 protein: CASGGGPSSYNSPLHF

V gene: TRBV11-2
J gene: TRBJ1-1
clone size: NA
D gene: TRBD1
CDR3 DNA: TGTGCCAGCAGAACCCACAGGGGCCCGCCGGGAGCTTTCTTT
CDR3 protein: CASRTHRGPPGAFF

V gene: TRBV7-3
J gene: TRBJ2-5
clone size: many
D gene: TRBD1
CDR3 DNA: TGTGCCAGCAGCTTAACGGGGGACAGGGGACAGACCCAGTACTTC
CDR3 protein: CASSLTGDRGQTQYF

V gene: TRBV11-2
J gene: TRBJ1-2
clone size: NA
D gene: NA
CDR3 DNA: TGTGCCAGCAGCTTAGGGGGCGTCAGCTATGGCTACACCTTC
CDR3 protein: CASSLGGVSYGYTF

V gene: TRBV4-1
J gene: TRBJ2-2
clone size: NA
D gene: TRBD1
CDR3 DNA: TGCGCCAGCAGCCAAGAGGGACAGGGATTAGCCCGGGAGCTGTTTTTT
CDR3 protein: CASSQEGQGLARELFF

V gene: TRBV30
J gene: TRBJ1-1
clone size: NA
D gene: NA
CDR3 DNA: TGTGCCTGGAATGTCCCCCGGGGTGAAGCTTTCTTT
CDR3 protein: CAWNVPRGEAFF

V gene: TRBV9
J gene: TRBJ2-7
clone size: NA
D gene: TRBD1
CDR3 DNA: TGTGCCAGCAGCGAAACCGGGACAGGGAATTACGAGCAGTACTTC
CDR3 protein: CASSETGTGNYEQYF

V gene: TRBV7-8
J gene: TRBJ1-1
clone size: NA
D gene: NA
CDR3 DNA: TGTGCCAGCAGCCCTATGTATGAAGCTTTCTTT
CDR3 protein: CASSPMYEAFF

V gene: TRBV29-1
J gene: TRBJ2-1
clone size: NA
D gene: NA
CDR3 DNA: TGCAGCGTGGCTGACAGGAATTCACTTGCTGAGCAGTTCTTC
CDR3 protein: CSVADRNSLAEQFF

V gene: TRBV5-5
J gene: TRBJ1-6
clone size: once
D gene: NA
CDR3 DNA: TGTGCCAGCAGCCCGGGACAATATTATTCACCCCTCCACTTT
CDR3 protein: CASSPGQYYSPLHF

V gene: TRBV6-2/TRBV6-3
J gene: TRBJ1-5
clone size: NA
D gene: NA
CDR3 DNA: TGTGCCAGCAGTTACTCGTTCCCCACCGGGACAATAAATCAGCCCCAGCATTTT
CDR3 protein: CASSYSFPTGTINQPQHF

V gene: TRBV7-6
J gene: TRBJ1-3
clone size: NA
D gene: NA
CDR3 DNA: TGTGCCAGCAGCCCAGTGGGGGGCTCTGGAAACACCATATATTTT
CDR3 protein: CASSPVGGSGNTIYF